This T cell receptor beta chain comes out of a study of identical twins. General study findings and limits: Zero-insertion findings could be partly confounded by invariant cells (MAIT and iNKT cells). Abundant beta clonotypes from cord blood bore fewer insertions; memory repertoires lacked this pattern.

Healthy Caucasians were all of the donors. The germline V gene encodes CDR1 SGHTA and CDR2 FQGNSA. V was trimmed by 1 base and J by 3 bases, leaving 12 bases between them. The CDR3 runs 15 residues. Each CDR3 protein is one row after TCRdb ran MiXCR on the 5' RACE reads. The sample holds 1.5 million to 2 million distinct CDR3 sequences, roughly 35% seen once. About this clonotype: Its specificity is unknown.

The chain uses TRBV7-2 and TRBJ1-1; D is unresolved. The sample taken for sequencing was cord blood. This clonotype was sampled from a newborn girl in good health. The chain's CDR3 is CASSLVGRSHTEAFF. The CDR3 DNA sequence: TGTGCCAGCAGCTTAGTAGGGCGGTCTCACACTGAAGCTTTCTTT.